This TCR beta chain was identified during a study of blood T cell repertoires in COVID-19. Study-wide context: Researchers got acute and convalescent COVID-19 samples from the United States, Italy and Spain. Sample material is recorded as cDNA or gDNA derived from T cells, B-cell-depleted T cells, or PBMCs.

Methods used by the authors: Counts of nucleated cells, estimated from reference gene primer amplification, were obtained. This table comes from immunoSEQ multiplex PCR, and its TCRdb copy is limited to in-frame clones, with some not included. The V and J calls and clone size were taken over from that table, and D and trimming were inferred from the DNA. The profile shows about 34,000 clones, about 90% of them singletons. Trimming stripped 2 bases from V and 9 bases from J, with 15 bases between. The V gene's germline CDR1 is SGDLS and CDR2 YYNGEE. The CDR3 covers 14 residues. This TCR was recovered from a human donor with active COVID-19. The donor label of this sample is uncertain. Sequences were obtained from peripheral blood. The chain is built from TRBV9 and TRBJ1-5; perhaps TRBD1 as D (5 bases). The CDR3 loop reads CASSVGQGEGPQHF. Here the CDR3 DNA reads TGTGCCAGCAGCGTCGGGCAGGGCGAAGGGCCCCAGCATTTT.